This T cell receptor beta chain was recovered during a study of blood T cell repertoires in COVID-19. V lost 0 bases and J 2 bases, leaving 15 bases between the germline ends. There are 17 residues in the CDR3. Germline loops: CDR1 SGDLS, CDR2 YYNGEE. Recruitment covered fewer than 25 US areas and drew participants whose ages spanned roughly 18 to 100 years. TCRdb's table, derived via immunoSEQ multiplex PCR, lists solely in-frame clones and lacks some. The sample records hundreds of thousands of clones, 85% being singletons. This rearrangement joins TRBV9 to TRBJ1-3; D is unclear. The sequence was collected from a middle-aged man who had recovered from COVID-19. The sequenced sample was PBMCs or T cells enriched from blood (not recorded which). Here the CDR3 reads CASSVEAQTLPGNTIYF. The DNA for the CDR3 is TGTGCCAGCAGCGTAGAGGCTCAGACACTGCCTGGAAACACCATATATTTT.